Following are 20 T cell receptor beta chains from one sample sequenced in a study of blood T cells in healthy people across ages. Through a sample-barcoded 5' primer and a J-beta primer mix, a second PCR was run for about 7 to 12 cycles. TCRdb itself ran the 5' RACE reads through MiXCR, one entry per CDR3 protein. Of around 1.5 million distinct CDR3 sequences listed, about 31% are singletons. What was sequenced was blood. The receptors shown here come from a woman under 40 in good health.

Of note for this clonotype: Possible read error: a much larger clone is one base away. The chain couples TRBV4-1 to TRBJ2-6; possibly TRBD1 for D (5 bases). Looked up from germline, CDR1 is MGHRA and CDR2 is YSYEKL. The CDR3 contains 14 residues. CDR3 sequence: CASSLPSGANVRTF. CDR3 sequence (DNA): TGCGCCAGCAGCCTTCCTTCTGGGGCCAACGTCCGGACTTTC.

The chain carries TRBV5-6 and TRBJ1-4; 7 bases fit TRBD1. Looked up from germline, CDR1 is SGHDT and CDR2 is YYEEEE. The CDR3 runs 14 residues. The V gene end was trimmed by 3 bases and the J gene end by 6 bases; junction bases not matched to a gene: 5. For the CDR3, the DNA is TGTGCCAGCAGCTACCGGGACAGTCATGAAAAACTGTTTTTT. Protein sequence: CASSYRDSHEKLFF.

Ten or more counts support this clonotype. CDR3 bases: TGTGCCAGCAGCCAAGACAGGGGAGGCTACGAGCAGTACTTC. This sequence encodes CASSQDRGGYEQYF. V gene TRBV4-2 combines with J gene TRBJ2-7; D may correspond to TRBD1 or TRBD2 (6 bases each). CDR3 length equals 14 residues. V gave up 0 bases and J gave up 3 bases, with 9 bases separating them. Looked up from germline, CDR1 is LGHNA and CDR2 is YNFKEQ.

This clonotype has only one observation. V is TRBV7-9 and J is TRBJ1-2, with 7 positions matching TRBD1. Trimming removed 3 bases from V and 6 bases from J; junction bases left unmatched: 10. Germline V gene sequence: CDR1 SEHNR, CDR2 FQNEAQ (reference sequence). The CDR3 length is 15 residues. The CDR3 region is CASSFGPPGGHGYTF. The CDR3 bases are TGTGCCAGCAGCTTTGGGCCCCCAGGGGGGCATGGCTACACCTTC.

Worth noting for this clonotype: A much larger clone differs from this one at a single base, so this may be a read error. V gene TRBV29-1 combines with J gene TRBJ1-2; no clear D. CDR1 SQVTM and CDR2 ANQGSEA come from the germline V gene. This CDR3 comprises 12 residues. DNA for the CDR3: TGCAGCGTTGACGAGGGAGGCTATGGCAACACCTTC. Its protein product is CSVDEGGYGNTF.

This clonotype appeared a single time. A junction end diverges from the germline sequence, so it may reflect a read error. The CDR3 DNA reads as TGCGCCAGCAGCCACGGGACAGGGGCCCAAGAGACCCTGTACTTC. Translation: CASSHGTGAQETLYF. The chain has TRBV5-1 and TRBJ2-5; 10 bases are a match to TRBD1. The CDR3 loop spans 15 amino acids. Per the germline V gene, CDR1 is SGHRS and CDR2 is YFSETQ.

Only a few counts were recorded for this clonotype. V gene TRBV20-1 combines with J gene TRBJ2-1; D gene uncertain. This CDR3 has 14 residues. Germline values: CDR1 DFQATT, CDR2 SNEGSKA (reference sequence). V was clipped by 3 bases and J by 3 bases, with 12 bases between them. The CDR3: CSASRSSNYNEQFF. The DNA of the CDR3 is TGCAGTGCTAGTAGGTCTTCGAACTACAATGAGCAGTTCTTC.

This chain connects TRBV7-2 to TRBJ1-6; weak D call: TRBD1 (6 bases). Germline CDR1 reads SGHTA; CDR2 reads FQGNSA. The CDR3 consists of 15 residues. V gave up 3 bases and J gave up 7 bases, with 13 bases separating them. The CDR3 protein is CASSLTGGANSPLHF. CDR3 bases: TGTGCCAGCAGCTTGACCGGGGGCGCGAATTCACCCCTCCACTTT.

The chain combines TRBV29-1 with TRBJ2-3, with D possibly matching TRBD1 (5 bases). The CDR3 runs to 12 residues. V lost 3 bases and J 5 bases, leaving 9 bases between the germline ends. Germline loops: CDR1 SQVTM, CDR2 ANQGSEA. The CDR3 DNA follows: TGCAGCGTTGATTGGGGCCAAGATACGCAGTATTTT. Protein sequence: CSVDWGQDTQYF.

The chain recombines TRBV20-1 with TRBJ1-2, with a weak D call TRBD1 (5 bases). CDR3 size: 14 residues. The germline V gene encodes CDR1 DFQATT and CDR2 SNEGSKA (reference sequence). CDR3 coding DNA: TGCAGGCTGGGTGGGACCGCCATAAACTATGGCTACACCTTC. This sequence encodes CRLGGTAINYGYTF.

This clonotype was found a few times. The chain joins TRBV7-2 to TRBJ2-5; tentative D call: TRBD1 (5 bases). The V gene lost 3 bases and the J gene lost 1 base, with 9 bases spanning the gap. CDR1 and CDR2 (germline): SGHTA, FQGNSA. This CDR3 has 14 amino acids. For the CDR3, the DNA is TGTGCCAGCAGCTTCTTTGGGGCCCAAGAGACCCAGTACTTC. As protein: CASSFFGAQETQYF. The complete variable domain, with remaining parts taken from reference TRBV7-2 and TRBJ2-5, reads GAGVSQSPSNKVTEKGKDVELRCDPISGHTALYWYRQSLGQGLEFLIYFQGNSAPDKSGLPSDRFSAERTGGSVSTLTIQRTQQEDSAVYLCASSFFGAQETQYFGPGTRLLVL.

This sequence joins TRBV29-1 and TRBJ1-2; D might be TRBD1 (5 bases). Trimming shortened V by 0 bases and J by 6 bases, and 17 bases separated the two germline ends. The CDR3 runs 15 residues. Germline lookup yields CDR1 SQVTM and CDR2 ANQGSEA. CDR3 sequence reads: CSVEDASGRRDGYTF. The DNA for the CDR3 is TGCAGCGTTGAAGATGCGTCAGGGAGGAGGGATGGCTACACCTTC.

The sample holds a few counts of this clonotype. V is TRBV27 and J is TRBJ2-5, with TRBD1 as a possible D gene (7 bases). Germline V gene sequence: CDR1 MNHEY, CDR2 SMNVEV (reference sequence). The CDR3 is 15 amino acids. V was shortened by 2 bases and J by 2 bases, with 12 bases between the two germline ends. For the CDR3, the DNA is TGTGCCAGCAGTTTAGGAGGGGACAGACAAGAGACCCAGTACTTC. This codes for CASSLGGDRQETQYF.

As to this clonotype: An end of the junction does not agree with germline; a read error may underlie this. The chain employs TRBV6-1 and TRBJ1-2; TRBD1 might be the D (5 bases). The germline CDR1 and CDR2 sequences are MNHNS and SASEGT. This CDR3 comprises 13 residues. The DNA for the CDR3 is TGTGCCAGCAGTGACAGGGAGGGCTATGGCTGCACCTTC. As protein: CASSDREGYGCTF.

Details on this clonotype: A much larger clone is a single base away; this may be a read error. The rearrangement links TRBV29-1 to TRBJ2-7; D may be TRBD2 (6 bases). The V gene's germline CDR1 is SQVTM and CDR2 ANQGSEA. The CDR3 runs to 13 residues. For the CDR3, the DNA is TGCGGCGCCCGGGACTCGCGTTTAAGAGAGCAGTACTTC. Protein product: CGARDSRLREQYF.

The rearrangement joins TRBV7-3 to TRBJ1-4; possibly TRBD1 for D (5 bases). The germline gives CDR1 SGHTA, CDR2 FQGTGA. The CDR3 has 15 residues. V was clipped by 5 bases and J by 8 bases, with 18 bases between them. CDR3 residues: CASSRSGTMGEKLFF. The CDR3 DNA is TGTGCCAGCAGCCGCTCCGGGACCATGGGGGAAAAACTGTTTTTT. Filled out from reference TRBV7-3 and TRBJ1-4, the complete variable domain reads GAGVSQTPSNKVTEKGKYVELRCDPISGHTALYWYRQSLGQGPEFLIYFQGTGAADDSGLPNDRFFAVRPEGSVSTLKIQRTERGDSAVYLCASSRSGTMGEKLFFGSGTQLSVL.

The chain uses TRBV10-3 and TRBJ2-1, with 13 bases fitting TRBD2. The end of the DNA aligns better with TRBJ2-7, so the J call may be wrong. CDR3 size: 18 residues. CDR1 ENHRY and CDR2 SYGVKD come from the germline V gene. Here the CDR3 reads CAISQGLAGEISYNEQYF. The CDR3 DNA reads as TGTGCCATCAGCCAAGGACTAGCGGGAGAAATCTCCTACAATGAGCAGTACTTC.

A few counts support this clonotype. The chain couples TRBV7-3 to TRBJ1-5, with D possibly being TRBD1 (5 bases). CDR1 and CDR2 (germline): SGHTA, FQGTGA. This CDR3 has 16 amino acids. V gave up 3 bases and J gave up 3 bases, with 15 bases separating them. The CDR3 nucleotides read TGTGCCAGCAGCTTTACCCCGGGACCGTACAATCAGCCCCAGCATTTT. Amino acids: CASSFTPGPYNQPQHF. The full variable domain, completed using reference TRBV7-3 and TRBJ1-5, is GAGVSQTPSNKVTEKGKYVELRCDPISGHTALYWYRQSLGQGPEFLIYFQGTGAADDSGLPNDRFFAVRPEGSVSTLKIQRTERGDSAVYLCASSFTPGPYNQPQHFGDGTRLSIL.

The V gene is TRBV30, the J gene TRBJ2-5; weak D call: TRBD2 (5 bases). The J call may be wrong; the DNA end is better matched by TRBJ2-7. The germline V gene has CDR1 GTSNPN and CDR2 SVGIG (reference sequence). The CDR3 is made up of 13 amino acids. This CDR3 is CAWRPLGNYEQYF. The CDR3 DNA reads as TGTGCCTGGAGACCACTAGGGAACTACGAGCAGTACTTC.

This chain uses TRBV9 with TRBJ2-3; D may be TRBD1 or TRBD2 (5 bases each). The CDR3 loop spans 17 amino acids. V shed 3 bases and J shed 2 bases, with 19 bases lying between them. Germline CDR1 is SGDLS and CDR2 is YYNGEE. The CDR3 is CASSAGLGRVATDTQYF. Here the CDR3 DNA reads TGTGCCAGCAGCGCCGGCTTGGGACGAGTCGCCACAGATACGCAGTATTTT.